This T cell receptor (beta chain) was identified during a study of cytotoxic CD8 clonotypes in ibrutinib-treated CLL. General observations from the study: A rise in clonality was seen at ibrutinib response, and a fall back toward baseline was seen at progression.

Target depth was 1 in 200,000 to 1 in 1 million T cells, about 10x per clonotype. Assay: immunoSEQ multiplex PCR; the TCRdb copy retains only in-frame clones and omits some. This table holds about 300,000 clones, 60% to 80% found once. V was cut by 6 bases and J by 4 bases, with 25 bases left in between. This CDR3 region has 18 residues. The germline gives CDR1 LNHDA, CDR2 SQIVND (reference sequence). In the case of this clone: Antigen unknown.

The authors obtained approximately 2.2 micrograms of genomic DNA from cryopreserved PBMCs for TCR beta libraries. Sequenced material: PBMCs, taken at disease progression, from a patient treated with ibrutinib. The rearrangement links TRBV19 to TRBJ1-5; TRBD1 might be the D (5 bases). This TCR was recovered from a human donor with chronic lymphocytic leukemia. For the CDR3, the DNA is TGTGCCAGTAGCCCCAGGCAGGGAATGGGATATCGTAATCAGCCCCAGCATTTT. Its translation is CASSPRQGMGYRNQPQHF.